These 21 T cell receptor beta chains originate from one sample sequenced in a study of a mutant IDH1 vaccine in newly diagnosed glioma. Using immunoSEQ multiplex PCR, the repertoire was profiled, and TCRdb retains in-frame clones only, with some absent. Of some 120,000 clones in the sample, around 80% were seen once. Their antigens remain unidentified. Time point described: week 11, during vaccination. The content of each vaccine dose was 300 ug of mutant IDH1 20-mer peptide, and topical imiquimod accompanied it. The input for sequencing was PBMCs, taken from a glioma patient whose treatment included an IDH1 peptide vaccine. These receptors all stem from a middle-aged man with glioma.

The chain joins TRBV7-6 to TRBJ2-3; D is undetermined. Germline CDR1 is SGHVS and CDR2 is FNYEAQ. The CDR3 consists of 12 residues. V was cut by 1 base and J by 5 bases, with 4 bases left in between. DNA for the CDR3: TGTGCCAGCAGCTTAGTCGGAGATACGCAGTATTTT. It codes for CASSLVGDTQYF.

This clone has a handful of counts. In nucleotides, the CDR3 is TGTGCCAGCAGCTTGCTTAGGGACACCGGGGAGCTGTTTTTT. This translates into CASSLLRDTGELFF. This chain links TRBV5-4 with TRBJ2-2; D unresolved. The V and J ends lost 1 base and 3 bases respectively, with 7 bases between them. The CDR3 runs to 14 residues. Germline V gene data show CDR1 as SGHNT and CDR2 as YYREEE (reference sequence).

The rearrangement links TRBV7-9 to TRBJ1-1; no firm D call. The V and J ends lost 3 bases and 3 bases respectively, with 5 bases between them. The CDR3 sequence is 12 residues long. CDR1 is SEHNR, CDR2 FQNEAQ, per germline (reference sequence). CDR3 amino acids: CASSFQDTEAFF. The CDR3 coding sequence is TGTGCCAGCAGCTTTCAGGACACTGAAGCTTTCTTT.

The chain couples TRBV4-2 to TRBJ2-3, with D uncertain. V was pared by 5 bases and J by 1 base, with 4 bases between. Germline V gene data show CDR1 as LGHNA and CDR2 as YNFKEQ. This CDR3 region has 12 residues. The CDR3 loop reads CASSSRTDTQYF. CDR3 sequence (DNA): TGTGCCAGCAGCTCCCGCACAGATACGCAGTATTTT.

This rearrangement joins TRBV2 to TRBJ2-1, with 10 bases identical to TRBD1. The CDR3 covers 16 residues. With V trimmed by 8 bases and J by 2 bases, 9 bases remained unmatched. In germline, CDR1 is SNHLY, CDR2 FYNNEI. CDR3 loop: CASGPTGTGAYNEQFF. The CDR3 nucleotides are TGTGCCAGCGGACCCACCGGGACAGGGGCCTACAATGAGCAGTTCTTC.

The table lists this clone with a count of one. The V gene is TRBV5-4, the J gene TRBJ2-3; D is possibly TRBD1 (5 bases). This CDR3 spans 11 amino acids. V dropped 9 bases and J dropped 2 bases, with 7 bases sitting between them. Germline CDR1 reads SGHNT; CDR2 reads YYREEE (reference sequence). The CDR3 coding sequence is TGTGCCACAGGGTACACAGATACGCAGTATTTT. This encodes CATGYTDTQYF.

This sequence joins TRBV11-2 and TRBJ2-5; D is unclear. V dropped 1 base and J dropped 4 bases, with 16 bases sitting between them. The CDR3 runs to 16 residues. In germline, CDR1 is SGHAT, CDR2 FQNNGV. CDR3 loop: CASSLGGDGLIETQYF. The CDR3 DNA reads TGTGCCAGCAGCTTAGGGGGTGATGGGCTTATAGAGACCCAGTACTTC. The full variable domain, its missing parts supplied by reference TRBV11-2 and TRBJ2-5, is EAGVAQSPRYKIIEKRQSVAFWCNPISGHATLYWYQQILGQGPKLLIQFQNNGVVDDSQLPKDRFSAERLKGVDSTLKIQPAKLEDSAVYLCASSLGGDGLIETQYFGPGTRLLVL.

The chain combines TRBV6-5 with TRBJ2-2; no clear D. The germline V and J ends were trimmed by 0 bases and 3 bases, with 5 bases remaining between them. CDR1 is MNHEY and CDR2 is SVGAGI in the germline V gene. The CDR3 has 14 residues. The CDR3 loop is CASSYSRYTGELFF. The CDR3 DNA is TGTGCCAGCAGTTACTCGCGCTACACCGGGGAGCTGTTTTTT.

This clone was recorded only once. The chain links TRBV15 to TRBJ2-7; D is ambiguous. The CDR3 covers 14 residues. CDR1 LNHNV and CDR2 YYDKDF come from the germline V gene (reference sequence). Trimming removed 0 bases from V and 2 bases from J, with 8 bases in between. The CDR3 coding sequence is TGTGCCACCAGCAGAGAAATGTGGGCCTACGAGCAGTACTTC. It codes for CATSREMWAYEQYF.

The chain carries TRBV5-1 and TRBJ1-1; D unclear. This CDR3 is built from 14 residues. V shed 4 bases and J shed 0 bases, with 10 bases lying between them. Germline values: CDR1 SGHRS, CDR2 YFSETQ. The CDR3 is CASSREGMNTEAFF. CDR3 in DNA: TGCGCCAGCAGCCGGGAAGGGATGAACACTGAAGCTTTCTTT. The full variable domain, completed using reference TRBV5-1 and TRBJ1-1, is KAGVTQTPRYLIKTRGQQVTLSCSPISGHRSVSWYQQTPGQGLQFLFEYFSETQRNKGNFPGRFSGRQFSNSRSEMNVSTLELGDSALYLCASSREGMNTEAFFGQGTRLTVV.

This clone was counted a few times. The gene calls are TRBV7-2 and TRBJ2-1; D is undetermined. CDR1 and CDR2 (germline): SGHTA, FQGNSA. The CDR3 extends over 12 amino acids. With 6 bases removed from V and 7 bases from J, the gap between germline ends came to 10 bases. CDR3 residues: CASSPTTNEQFF. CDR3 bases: TGTGCCAGCAGTCCTACAACAAATGAGCAGTTCTTC. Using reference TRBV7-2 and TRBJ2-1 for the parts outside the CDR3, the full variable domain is GAGVSQSPSNKVTEKGKDVELRCDPISGHTALYWYRQSLGQGLEFLIYFQGNSAPDKSGLPSDRFSAERTGGSVSTLTIQRTQQEDSAVYLCASSPTTNEQFFGPGTRLTVL.

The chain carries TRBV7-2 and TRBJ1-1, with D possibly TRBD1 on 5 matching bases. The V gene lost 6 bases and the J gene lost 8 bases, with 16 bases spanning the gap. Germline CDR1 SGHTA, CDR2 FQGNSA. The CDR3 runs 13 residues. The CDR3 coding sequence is TGTGCCAGCAGTGGCCGGGGGGATAGAGAAGCTTTCTTT. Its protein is CASSGRGDREAFF.

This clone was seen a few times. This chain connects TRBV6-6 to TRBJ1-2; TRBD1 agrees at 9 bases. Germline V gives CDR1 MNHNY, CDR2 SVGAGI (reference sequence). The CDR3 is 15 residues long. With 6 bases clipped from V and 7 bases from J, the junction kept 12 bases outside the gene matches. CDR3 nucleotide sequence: TGTGCCAGCAGAGATCCGGGACAGGGAGGAGGTGGCTACACCTTC. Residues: CASRDPGQGGGGYTF.

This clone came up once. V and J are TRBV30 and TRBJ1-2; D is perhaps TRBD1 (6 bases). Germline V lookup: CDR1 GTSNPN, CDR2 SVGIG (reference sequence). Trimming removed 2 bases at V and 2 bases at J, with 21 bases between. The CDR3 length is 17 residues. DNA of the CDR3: TGTGCCTGGAGTCCCCCAGCCCCGAGACAGGCAAACTATGGCTACACCTTC. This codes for CAWSPPAPRQANYGYTF.

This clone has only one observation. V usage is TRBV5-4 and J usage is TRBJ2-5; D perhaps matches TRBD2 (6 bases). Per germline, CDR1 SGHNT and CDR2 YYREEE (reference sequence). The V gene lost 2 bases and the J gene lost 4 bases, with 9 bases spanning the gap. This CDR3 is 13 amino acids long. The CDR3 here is CASSFVGGETQYF. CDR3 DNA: TGTGCCAGCAGCTTTGTGGGAGGAGAGACCCAGTACTTC. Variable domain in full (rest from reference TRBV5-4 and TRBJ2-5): ETGVTQSPTHLIKTRGQQVTLRCSSQSGHNTVSWYQQALGQGPQFIFQYYREEENGRGNFPPRFSGLQFPNYSSELNVNALELDDSALYLCASSFVGGETQYFGPGTRLLVL.

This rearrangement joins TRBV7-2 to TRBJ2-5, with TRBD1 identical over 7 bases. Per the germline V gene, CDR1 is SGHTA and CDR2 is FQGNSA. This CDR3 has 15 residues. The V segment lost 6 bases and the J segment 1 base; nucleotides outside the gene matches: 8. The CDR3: CASSRGGSSQETQYF. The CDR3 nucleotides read TGTGCCAGCAGTCGAGGGGGCAGTAGCCAAGAGACCCAGTACTTC.

CDR3 residues: CASGLGLQETQYF. In nucleotides, the CDR3 is TGTGCTAGTGGTTTGGGACTACAAGAGACCCAGTACTTC. This chain uses TRBV12-5 with TRBJ2-5; D is perhaps TRBD2 (5 bases). The CDR3 covers 13 residues. With 1 base removed from V and 2 bases from J, the gap between germline ends came to 5 bases. CDR1 is LGHNT, CDR2 FRNRAP, per germline.

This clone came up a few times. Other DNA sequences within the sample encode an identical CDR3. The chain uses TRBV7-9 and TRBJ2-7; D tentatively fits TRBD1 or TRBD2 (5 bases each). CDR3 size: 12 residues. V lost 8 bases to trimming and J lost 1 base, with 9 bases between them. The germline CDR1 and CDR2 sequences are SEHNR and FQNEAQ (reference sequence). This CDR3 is CASGDGSYEQYF. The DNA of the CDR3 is TGTGCCAGCGGGGACGGTTCCTACGAGCAGTACTTC.

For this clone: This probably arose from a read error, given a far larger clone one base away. The CDR3 protein is CASSPGHPNHGYTF. CDR3 bases: TGTGCCAGCAGCCCGGGACATCCGAACCATGGCTACACCTTC. The chain joins TRBV7-9 to TRBJ1-2, with a weak D call TRBD1 (6 bases). Germline CDR1 SEHNR, CDR2 FQNEAQ (reference sequence). The V end lost 5 bases, the J end lost 6 bases, and 16 bases lay between the germline ends. CDR3 length: 14 residues.

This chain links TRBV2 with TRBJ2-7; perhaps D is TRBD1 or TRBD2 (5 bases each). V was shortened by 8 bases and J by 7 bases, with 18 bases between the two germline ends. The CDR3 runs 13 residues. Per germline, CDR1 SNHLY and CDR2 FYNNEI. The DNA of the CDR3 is TGTGCCAGCTCCACCCGTGGGGGAAGGGAGCAGTACTTC. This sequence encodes CASSTRGGREQYF. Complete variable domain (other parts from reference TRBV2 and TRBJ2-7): EPEVTQTPSHQVTQMGQEVILRCVPISNHLYFYWYRQILGQKVEFLVSFYNNEISEKSEIFDDQFSVERPDGSNFTLKIRSTKLEDSAMYFCASSTRGGREQYFGPGTRLTVT.

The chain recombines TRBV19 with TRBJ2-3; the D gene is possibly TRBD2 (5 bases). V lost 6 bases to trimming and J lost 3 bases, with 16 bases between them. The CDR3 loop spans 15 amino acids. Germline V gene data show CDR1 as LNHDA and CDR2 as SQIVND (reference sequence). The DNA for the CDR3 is TGTGCCAGTAGCCCCCCGGGAAGGAGGACAGATACGCAGTATTTT. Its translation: CASSPPGRRTDTQYF. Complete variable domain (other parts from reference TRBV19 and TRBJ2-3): DGGITQSPKYLFRKEGQNVTLSCEQNLNHDAMYWYRQDPGQGLRLIYYSQIVNDFQKGDIAEGYSVSREKKESFPLTVTSAQKNPTAFYLCASSPPGRRTDTQYFGPGTRLTVL.